This TCR beta chain is from a study of T cell responses to AZD1222 COVID-19 vaccine. Germline CDR1 SGHVS, CDR2 FQNEAQ. CDR3 length equals 15 residues. The V segment lost 5 bases and the J segment 3 bases; nucleotides outside the gene matches: 5. This table comes from immunoSEQ multiplex PCR, and its TCRdb copy is limited to in-frame clones, with some not included. Among 90,000 to 120,000 clones, over 80% were seen once, and the ten largest hold roughly 6.2%. About this clone: Its target is unknown.

Some second doses came at about 4 weeks and others at about 12 weeks; these were pooled. Study observations and caveats: Clonal diversity may have been underestimated in mostly white British donors. With two AZD1222 doses given, Spike-specific TCR breadth and depth both rose.

Sequenced material: peripheral blood, taken 28 days after the second AZD1222 dose. The clonotype was recovered from an adult who received the AZD1222 COVID-19 vaccine. The chain recombines TRBV7-8 with TRBJ1-5, with 9 bases matching TRBD1. The CDR3: CASSHGTGSNQPQHF. CDR3 DNA sequence: TGTGCCAGCAGCCACGGGACAGGGTCCAATCAGCCCCAGCATTTT.